This TCR beta chain was recovered during a study of shared clonotypes between healthy human individuals. Trimming left V 1 base short and J 0 bases short, with 16 bases between. From germline, CDR1 is SQVTM and CDR2 ANQGSEA. This CDR3 contains 17 residues. Notes on the study in general: Naive subsets, compared against memory subsets, generally had larger estimated richness values. Genetic and exposure-history diversity was limited by the few donors.

The table came from immunoSEQ multiplex PCR; TCRdb's copy has only in-frame clones and leaves some out. This sample has under 2,500,000 clones; roughly 95% occur once, and the top ten carry roughly 0.13%. A word on this clone: Its antigen is not identified.

Sequencing was carried out using naive CD4+ T cells sorted from blood. Noted subset: CD45RA+ positively selected. The source of this sequence is a young man in good health. The chain has TRBV29-1 and TRBJ2-1; maybe TRBD2 (6 bases). CDR3 sequence: CSVEGRGGSFSYNEQFF. CDR3 in DNA: TGCAGCGTTGAAGGGAGGGGCGGCTCTTTCTCCTACAATGAGCAGTTCTTC.